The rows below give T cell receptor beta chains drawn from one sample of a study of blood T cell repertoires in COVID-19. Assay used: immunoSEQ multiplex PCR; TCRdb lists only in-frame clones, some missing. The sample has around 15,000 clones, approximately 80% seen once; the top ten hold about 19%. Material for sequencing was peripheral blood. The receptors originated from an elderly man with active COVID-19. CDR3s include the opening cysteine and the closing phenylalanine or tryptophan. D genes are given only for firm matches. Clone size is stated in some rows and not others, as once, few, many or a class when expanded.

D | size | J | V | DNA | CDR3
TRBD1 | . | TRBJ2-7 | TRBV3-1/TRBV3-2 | TGTGCCAGCAGCCAAGGACAGGGTTACAGATGGCAGTACTTC | CASSQGQGYRWQYF
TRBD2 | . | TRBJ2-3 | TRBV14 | TGTGCCAGCAGCCCCGTATCCCCTAGCGGGAGAATGGCAGATACGCAGTATTTT | CASSPVSPSGRMADTQYF
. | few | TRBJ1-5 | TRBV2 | TGTGCCAGCAGCGCCAGGGATGAGGGCAATCAGCCCCAGCATTTT | CASSARDEGNQPQHF
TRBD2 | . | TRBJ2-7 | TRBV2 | TGTGCCAGCAGTTATGGGACTAGCGTAGACGAGCAGTACTTC | CASSYGTSVDEQYF
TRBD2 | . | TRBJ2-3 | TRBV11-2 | TGTGCCAGCAGCCCCCTAGCGGGAGGGCGCACAGATACGCAGTATTTT | CASSPLAGGRTDTQYF
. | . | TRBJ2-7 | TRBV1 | TGCACCAGCCGACCTAGGGAGCAGTACTTC | CTSRPREQYF
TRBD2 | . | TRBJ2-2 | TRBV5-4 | TGTGCCAGCAGTTTGGGGGGGAGCGGGAGCGCCGGGGAGCTGTTTTTT | CASSLGGSGSAGELFF
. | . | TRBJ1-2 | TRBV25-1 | TGTGCCAGCAGTGCGGGGGACTATGGCTACACCTTC | CASSAGDYGYTF
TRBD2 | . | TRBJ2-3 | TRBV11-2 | TGTGCCAGCAGTTATAGCGGGAGTACAGATACGCAGTATTTT | CASSYSGSTDTQYF
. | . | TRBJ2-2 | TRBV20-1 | TGCAGTGCTAGACGCGGGGAGCTGTTTTTT | CSARRGELFF
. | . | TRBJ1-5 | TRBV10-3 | TGTGCCATCAGTGAGAATACAGGAAATCAGCCCCAGCATTTT | CAISENTGNQPQHF
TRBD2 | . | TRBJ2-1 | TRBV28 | TGTGCCAGCACTCACCTAGCGGCGGGGGTCAATGAGCAGTTCTTC | CASTHLAAGVNEQFF
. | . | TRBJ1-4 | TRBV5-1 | TGCGCCAGCAGCCCCTGGTGGGGCAAGGAAAAACTGTTTTTT | CASSPWWGKEKLFF
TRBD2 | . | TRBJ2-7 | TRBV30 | TGTGCCTGGAACAATGACTGGGGAGGGTCCTACGAGCAGTACTTC | CAWNNDWGGSYEQYF
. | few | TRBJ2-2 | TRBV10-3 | TGTGCCATCAGTGAGTTAGCGGAGGTCGGGGAGCTGTTTTTT | CAISELAEVGELFF
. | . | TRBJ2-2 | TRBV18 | TGTGCCAGCTCATCGGACAGCCGATCAGCCGGGGAGCTGTTTTTT | CASSSDSRSAGELFF
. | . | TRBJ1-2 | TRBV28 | TGTGCCAGCAGTTTACAACCGGAGGTCTATGGCTACACCTTC | CASSLQPEVYGYTF
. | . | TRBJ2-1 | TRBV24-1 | TGTGCCACCAGTGATCCAGGTGGGGGGTGGAATGAGCAGTTCTTC | CATSDPGGGWNEQFF